These T cell receptor beta chains were read from a single sample in a study of T cell responses to AZD1222 COVID-19 vaccine. Method: immunoSEQ multiplex PCR; TCRdb's copy keeps in-frame clones and lacks some. Altogether about 150,000 clones are present, 80% to 90% being singletons, with the ten largest covering 4.5% to 6%. The sequencing here drew on peripheral blood, taken on day 0 of AZD1222 vaccination. The receptors shown here come from an adult in good health. Each CDR3 is given with its conserved first and last residue. The D gene is left open where the match is weak. Only some rows state a clone size, as once, few, many or a class for expanded clones.

D: TRBD1; V: TRBV6-2/TRBV6-3; size: -; J: TRBJ1-2; DNA: TGTGCCAGCAGCCAAGACGGACAGGCGGGGTTTAGATCTGGCTACACCTTC; CDR3: CASSQDGQAGFRSGYTF
D: -; V: TRBV7-2; size: -; J: TRBJ2-1; DNA: TGTGCCAGCAGCTCTCAGGGGGCGGGAGACTACAATGAGCAGTTCTTC; CDR3: CASSSQGAGDYNEQFF
D: TRBD1; V: TRBV7-2; size: once; J: TRBJ1-2; DNA: TGTGCCAGCAGCCCCCAACGAGGGGGCAGCTATGGCTACACCTTC; CDR3: CASSPQRGGSYGYTF
D: -; V: TRBV29-1; size: -; J: TRBJ2-7; DNA: TGCAGCGTCCGCCCATCAGGCTACGAGCAGTACTTC; CDR3: CSVRPSGYEQYF
D: -; V: TRBV6-2/TRBV6-3; size: -; J: TRBJ2-1; DNA: TGTGCCAGCAGTTATTTGGGGAGCATTTTCGATGAGCAGTTCTTC; CDR3: CASSYLGSIFDEQFF
D: -; V: TRBV18; size: -; J: TRBJ1-2; DNA: TGTGCCAGCTCACCCCTGGGGCAGGCGTATGGCTACACCTTC; CDR3: CASSPLGQAYGYTF
D: -; V: TRBV3-1/TRBV3-2; size: -; J: TRBJ1-4; DNA: TGTGCCAGCAGCCAAGATCCGGGACGTGCAACTAATGAAAAACTGTTTTTT; CDR3: CASSQDPGRATNEKLFF
D: -; V: TRBV24-1; size: few; J: TRBJ2-5; DNA: TGTGCCACCAGTGATTTAAGGGGTGTAGGTTTAGAGACCCAGTACTTC; CDR3: CATSDLRGVGLETQYF
D: -; V: TRBV7-2; size: -; J: TRBJ2-5; DNA: TGTGCCAGCAGCTACATGGGACTGGGGGCTCAAGAGACCCAGTACTTC; CDR3: CASSYMGLGAQETQYF
D: -; V: TRBV6-5; size: few; J: TRBJ2-7; DNA: TGTGCCAGCAGTTACTCGACGTGGGGCTACGAGCAGTACTTC; CDR3: CASSYSTWGYEQYF
D: TRBD2; V: TRBV7-3; size: -; J: TRBJ2-3; DNA: TGTGCCAGCAGCTCTTCTAGCGGGACGCAGGTCACAGATACGCAGTATTTT; CDR3: CASSSSSGTQVTDTQYF
D: -; V: TRBV12-3/TRBV12-4; size: -; J: TRBJ2-5; DNA: TGTGCCAGCAAGCAGGGAAAAGAGACCCAGTACTTC; CDR3: CASKQGKETQYF
D: -; V: TRBV7-2; size: -; J: TRBJ1-2; DNA: TGTGCCAGCAGCTTAGATCGGGTCGTAACACCGGGCCTCTATGGCTACACCTTC; CDR3: CASSLDRVVTPGLYGYTF
D: -; V: TRBV27; size: -; J: TRBJ2-6; DNA: TGTGCCAGCAGTTTAAGATGGAGCTCTGGGGCCAACGTCCTGACTTTC; CDR3: CASSLRWSSGANVLTF
D: -; V: TRBV4-3; size: -; J: TRBJ2-1; DNA: TGCGCCAGCAGCCAAGTAGTAGGGGTACCCTACAATGAGCAGTTCTTC; CDR3: CASSQVVGVPYNEQFF
D: -; V: TRBV27; size: -; J: TRBJ2-5; DNA: TGTGCCAGCAGCCGGGCACGCGGAGAGACCCAGTACTTC; CDR3: CASSRARGETQYF
D: -; V: TRBV19; size: few; J: TRBJ2-2; DNA: TGTGCCAGTAGTATACCCAGCTTCTCGGGCACCGGGGAGCTGTTTTTT; CDR3: CASSIPSFSGTGELFF
D: -; V: TRBV4-3; size: -; J: TRBJ2-1; DNA: TGCGCCAGCAGCCAATCAGCCGGCAGGGTAAATAGAGAGCAGTTCTTC; CDR3: CASSQSAGRVNREQFF
D: -; V: TRBV7-2; size: -; J: TRBJ1-4; DNA: TGTGCCAGCAGCTCCACTCTCTCGGGCCAGCCTAATGAAAAACTGTTTTTT; CDR3: CASSSTLSGQPNEKLFF
D: TRBD1; V: TRBV28; size: -; J: TRBJ2-7; DNA: TGTGCCAGCAGGCGTACGGGACAGGGGCAGGGGGAGCAGTACTTC; CDR3: CASRRTGQGQGEQYF
D: -; V: TRBV30; size: -; J: TRBJ1-4; DNA: TGTGCCTGGAGAGAACTAGACAGATCTAATGAAAAACTGTTTTTT; CDR3: CAWRELDRSNEKLFF
D: -; V: TRBV28; size: -; J: TRBJ2-1; DNA: TGTGCCAGCAAGGGCCTTTACAATGAGCAGTTCTTC; CDR3: CASKGLYNEQFF
D: TRBD2; V: TRBV28; size: -; J: TRBJ2-7; DNA: TGTGCCAGCAGTACCACAAATAGCGGGAGAGGGGAAGGCCGGACCTACGAGCAGTACTTC; CDR3: CASSTTNSGRGEGRTYEQYF
D: -; V: TRBV28; size: once; J: TRBJ2-3; DNA: TGTGCCAGCAGTTTTTTGCGGGGGCCTCTAGCACGGGCCACAGATACGCAGTATTTT; CDR3: CASSFLRGPLARATDTQYF
D: -; V: TRBV12-3/TRBV12-4; size: -; J: TRBJ1-4; DNA: TGTGCCAGCTCAAGTCGCGGGAAACTGTTTTTT; CDR3: CASSSRGKLFF
D: -; V: TRBV28; size: -; J: TRBJ1-5; DNA: TGTGCCAGCAGTGGCTGGCCGTGGGTTAGTAATCAGCCCCAGCATTTT; CDR3: CASSGWPWVSNQPQHF
D: -; V: TRBV27; size: -; J: TRBJ2-7; DNA: TGTGCCAGCAGTTTCCAACCAGGACAGAGCTACGAGCAGTACTTC; CDR3: CASSFQPGQSYEQYF
D: -; V: TRBV7-2; size: -; J: TRBJ2-6; DNA: TGTGCCAGCAGCTTAGCGCTCGGGACAGCCAACGTCCTGACTTTC; CDR3: CASSLALGTANVLTF
D: -; V: TRBV7-2; size: -; J: TRBJ1-4; DNA: TGTGCCAGCAGCTTAGGGGGGGCAGGAAATGAAAAACTGTTTTTT; CDR3: CASSLGGAGNEKLFF
D: -; V: TRBV7-8; size: -; J: TRBJ1-6; DNA: TGTGCCAGCAGCTTATCCCCGGGGACCCTCGGTGGGGCCCTCCACTTT; CDR3: CASSLSPGTLGGALHF
D: -; V: TRBV15; size: -; J: TRBJ2-3; DNA: TGTGCCACCAGCAGAGATCAAGATACGCAGTATTTT; CDR3: CATSRDQDTQYF
D: -; V: TRBV5-5; size: -; J: TRBJ1-1; DNA: TGTGCCAGCAGCTTGCGTTGGCTGAACACTGAAGCTTTCTTT; CDR3: CASSLRWLNTEAFF
D: -; V: TRBV5-1; size: -; J: TRBJ1-1; DNA: TGCGCCAGCAGCTTAAGTGGGGGGGTCACTGAAGCTTTCTTT; CDR3: CASSLSGGVTEAFF
D: -; V: TRBV9; size: -; J: TRBJ1-3; DNA: TGTGCCAGCAGCCGGGACGGTGGAAACACCATATATTTT; CDR3: CASSRDGGNTIYF
D: TRBD1; V: TRBV4-2; size: -; J: TRBJ1-2; DNA: TGTGCCAGCAGCCAAGATTGGGTGGACAGGGAGAACTATGGCTACACCTTC; CDR3: CASSQDWVDRENYGYTF
D: -; V: TRBV6-2/TRBV6-3; size: -; J: TRBJ2-1; DNA: TGTGCCAGCAGTTACAGGGAACGGGAGCAGTTCTTC; CDR3: CASSYREREQFF
D: TRBD2; V: TRBV24-1; size: -; J: TRBJ2-1; DNA: TGTGCCACCAGTGATTTGCGGGAGGTACCGATCTACAATGAGCAGTTCTTC; CDR3: CATSDLREVPIYNEQFF
D: -; V: TRBV24-1; size: -; J: TRBJ2-5; DNA: TGTGCCACCCAAACTAGCAACCAAGAGACCCAGTACTTC; CDR3: CATQTSNQETQYF
D: -; V: TRBV28; size: few; J: TRBJ2-7; DNA: TGTGCCAGCAGTTTATACCCAGCCGAGTCCTACGAGCAGTACTTC; CDR3: CASSLYPAESYEQYF
D: -; V: TRBV11-2; size: -; J: TRBJ1-3; DNA: TGTGCCAGCAGCTTAGTTTTGGGAAGCACTGGAAACACCATATATTTT; CDR3: CASSLVLGSTGNTIYF
D: -; V: TRBV28; size: -; J: TRBJ1-2; DNA: TGTGCCAGCAGTTTTCCAGTCTATGGCTACACCTTC; CDR3: CASSFPVYGYTF
D: -; V: TRBV21-1; size: -; J: TRBJ1-6; DNA: TGTGCCAGCAAAGGGAACACTTCACCCCTCCACTTT; CDR3: CASKGNTSPLHF
D: -; V: TRBV18; size: -; J: TRBJ1-2; DNA: TGTGCCAGCTCACCCGGGGAAAACTATGGCTACACCTTC; CDR3: CASSPGENYGYTF
D: -; V: TRBV28; size: -; J: TRBJ1-1; DNA: TGTGCCAGCAGTTTAGGGACACCTGGTGAAGCTTTCTTT; CDR3: CASSLGTPGEAFF
D: TRBD2; V: TRBV7-2; size: -; J: TRBJ2-3; DNA: TGTGCCAGCAGCTTAGCAGGCGGGAGGCAGACAGATACGCAGTATTTT; CDR3: CASSLAGGRQTDTQYF
D: -; V: TRBV7-9; size: -; J: TRBJ2-5; DNA: TGTGCCAGCAGCTTCCCAAAAGCGGTCCCTCACCAAGAGACCCAGTACTTC; CDR3: CASSFPKAVPHQETQYF
D: TRBD2; V: TRBV7-3; size: few; J: TRBJ2-3; DNA: TGTGCCAGCAGCTTAACGTCTTCGGCGGGAGGGAGCACAGATACGCAGTATTTT; CDR3: CASSLTSSAGGSTDTQYF
D: -; V: TRBV10-1; size: -; J: TRBJ2-2; DNA: TGCGCCAGCAGTAGGTCAGCGGTGAACACCGGGGAGCTGTTTTTT; CDR3: CASSRSAVNTGELFF
D: -; V: TRBV5-1; size: -; J: TRBJ1-3; DNA: TGCGCCACCAAGGAGGGGTATTCATCTGGAAACACCATATATTTT; CDR3: CATKEGYSSGNTIYF
D: TRBD1; V: TRBV2; size: -; J: TRBJ1-5; DNA: TGTGCCAGCAGTGGACAGGGGGCAGGTCAGCCCCAGCATTTT; CDR3: CASSGQGAGQPQHF
D: TRBD2; V: TRBV7-2; size: -; J: TRBJ2-3; DNA: TGTGCCAGCAGCTTAGTATTGACGGCGGGGGGGTCGGATACGCAGTATTTT; CDR3: CASSLVLTAGGSDTQYF
D: -; V: TRBV2; size: once; J: TRBJ1-1; DNA: TGTGCCAGCAACGGAATCGGGGGCGGAAACACTGAAGCTTTCTTT; CDR3: CASNGIGGGNTEAFF